This paragraph covers one TCR beta chain sequence. Generated by immunoSEQ multiplex PCR, the TCRdb table keeps only in-frame clones and is missing some. The top ten hold about 1.3% of the sample, which has 250,000 or so clones, about 86% seen once. This specimen belongs to a study of blood T cell repertoires in COVID-19. The J segment lost 6 bases and the V segment lost 1 base, leaving 10 bases of the junction unmatched. From germline, CDR1 is SGHVS and CDR2 FQNEAQ. The CDR3 extends over 17 amino acids. This TCR came from a man aged 80 or over with acute or convalescent COVID-19. The V and J genes are TRBV7-8 and TRBJ2-1, with 9 bases identical to TRBD1. Sequencing was done on a sample of peripheral blood. CDR3 protein: CASSLGLGTGRTNEQFF. For the CDR3, the DNA is TGTGCCAGCAGCTTAGGCCTTGGGACAGGGAGGACCAATGAGCAGTTCTTC.